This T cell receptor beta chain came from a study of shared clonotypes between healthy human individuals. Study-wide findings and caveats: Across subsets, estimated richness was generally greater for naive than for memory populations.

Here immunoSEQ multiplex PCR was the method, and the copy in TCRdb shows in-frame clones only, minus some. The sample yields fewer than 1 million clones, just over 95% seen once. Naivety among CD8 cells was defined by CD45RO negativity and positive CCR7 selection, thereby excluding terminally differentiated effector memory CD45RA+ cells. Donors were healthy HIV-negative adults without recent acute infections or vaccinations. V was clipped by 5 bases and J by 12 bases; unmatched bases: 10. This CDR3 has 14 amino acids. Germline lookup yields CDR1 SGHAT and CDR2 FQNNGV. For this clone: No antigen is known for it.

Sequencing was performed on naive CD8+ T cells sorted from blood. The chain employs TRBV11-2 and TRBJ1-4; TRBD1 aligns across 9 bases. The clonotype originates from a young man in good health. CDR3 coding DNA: TGTGCCAGCAGCCCGCGCCGTGACAGGGGGGAACTGTTTTTT. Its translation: CASSPRRDRGELFF.